What follows is one T cell receptor (beta chain) and its context. Antigen unknown. The CDR3 is made up of 17 amino acids. Germline assignment: CDR1 SGDLS and CDR2 YYNGEE. The ends lost 2 bases at V and 1 base at J; junction bases unmatched: 4. TCRdb's copy holds only in-frame clones and misses some; the assay was immunoSEQ multiplex PCR. The profile shows 2 million to 2.5 million clones, under 97% of them singletons. This specimen comes from a study of shared clonotypes between healthy human individuals. Notes on the study in general: Large depth notwithstanding, sorted-subset sequencing proved incomplete by rarefaction.

The sequencing sample was made of naive CD4+ T cells sorted from blood. Noted subset: CD45RA+ positively selected. The source is a man aged 18 to 29 in good health. The chain links TRBV9 to TRBJ2-5; 14 positions match TRBD2. CDR3 in DNA: TGTGCCAGCAGCGTCTCCGGGACTAGCGGGGGCCAAGAGACCCAGTACTTC. This sequence encodes CASSVSGTSGGQETQYF.